This TCR beta chain came from a study of T-cell reconstitution after alpha-beta-depleted transplantation in children. Using unique molecular identifiers, the investigators prepared the TCRbeta library. TCRdb analysed the PCR reads with MiXCR anew, one entry per CDR3 protein. The repertoire has some 400,000 distinct CDR3 sequences, around 21% of them found once; the top ten carry around 4%. This clonotype was found a few times. This specimen was PBMCs from the stem cell graft donor, taken from the stem cell graft. The clonotype was recovered from a human donor who donated a stem cell graft to a child with acute myeloid leukemia.

The CDR3 region has the DNA TGTGCCAGCAGCGAACGACAGGGGAGGGAGACCCAGTACTTC. Translated: CASSERQGRETQYF. V usage is TRBV7-9 and J usage is TRBJ2-5, with 8 positions matching TRBD1. CDR3 length: 14 residues. The germline gives CDR1 SEHNR, CDR2 FQNEAQ (reference sequence). With V trimmed by 5 bases and J by 5 bases, 7 bases remained unmatched. Supplemented by reference TRBV7-9 and TRBJ2-5, the full variable domain reads DTGVSQNPRHKITKRGQNVTFRCDPISEHNRLYWYRQTLGQGPEFLTYFQNEAQLEKSRLLSDRFSAERPKGSFSTLEIQRTEQGDSAMYLCASSERQGRETQYFGPGTRLLVL.